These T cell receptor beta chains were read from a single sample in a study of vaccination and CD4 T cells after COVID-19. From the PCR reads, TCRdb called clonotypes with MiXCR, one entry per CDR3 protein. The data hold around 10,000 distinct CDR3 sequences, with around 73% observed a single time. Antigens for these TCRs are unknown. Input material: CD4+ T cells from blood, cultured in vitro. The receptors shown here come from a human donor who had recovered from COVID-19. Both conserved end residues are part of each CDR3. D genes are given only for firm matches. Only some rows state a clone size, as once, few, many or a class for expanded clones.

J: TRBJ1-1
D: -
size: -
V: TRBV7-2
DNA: TGTGCCAGCAGCTTCGGACTTACTGGAGGCACTGAAGCTTTCTTT
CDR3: CASSFGLTGGTEAFF

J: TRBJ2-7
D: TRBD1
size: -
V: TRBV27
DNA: TGTGCCAGCAGTATCGGGACAGGGGGCTCCGAGCAGTACTTC
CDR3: CASSIGTGGSEQYF

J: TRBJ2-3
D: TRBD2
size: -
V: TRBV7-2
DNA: TGTGCCAGCAGTCGTAGCGGGAGATCAGATACGCAGTATTTT
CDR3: CASSRSGRSDTQYF

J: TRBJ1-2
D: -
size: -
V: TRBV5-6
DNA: TGTGCCAGCAGCTTAACGAATACAGGGGGCTACACCTTC
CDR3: CASSLTNTGGYTF

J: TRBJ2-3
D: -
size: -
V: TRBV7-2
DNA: TGTGCCAGCAGCTTAGTCCAGGGAGATACGCAGTATTTT
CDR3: CASSLVQGDTQYF

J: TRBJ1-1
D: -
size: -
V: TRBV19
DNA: TGTGCCAGTAGTATGACCGGGGCCCTGAGGACTGAAGCTTTCTTT
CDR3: CASSMTGALRTEAFF

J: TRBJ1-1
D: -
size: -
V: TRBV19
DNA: TGTGCCACCGCACCTAGAGGGGTGAGGGGTACTGAAGCTTTCTTT
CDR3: CATAPRGVRGTEAFF

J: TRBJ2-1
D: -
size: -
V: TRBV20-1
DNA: TGCAGTGCTAGAGAGTGGGAGTTGGTCAATGAGCAGTTCTTC
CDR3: CSAREWELVNEQFF

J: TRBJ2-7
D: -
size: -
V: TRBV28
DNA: TGTGCCAGCAGTTCTAACTCCTACGAGCAGTACTTC
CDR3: CASSSNSYEQYF

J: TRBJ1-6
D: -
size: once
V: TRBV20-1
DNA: TGCAGTGCGAGAACTCAAGGTCTGGGTTCACCCCTCCACTTT
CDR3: CSARTQGLGSPLHF

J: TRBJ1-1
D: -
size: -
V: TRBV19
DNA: TGTGCCAGTAAGTGGGGCCGGTACACTGAAGCTTTCTTT
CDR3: CASKWGRYTEAFF

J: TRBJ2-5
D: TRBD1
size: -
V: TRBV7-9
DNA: TGTGCCAGCAGCGTACAGGGGCCGGAGAAGACCCAGTACTTC
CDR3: CASSVQGPEKTQYF

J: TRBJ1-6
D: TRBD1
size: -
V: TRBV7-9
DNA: TGTGCCAGCAGCTCTGACAGGGGAGATTCACCCCTCCACTTT
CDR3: CASSSDRGDSPLHF

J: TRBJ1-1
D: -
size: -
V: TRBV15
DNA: TGTGCCACCAGCAGAGAGGTCCCGGGCACTGAAGCTTTCTTT
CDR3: CATSREVPGTEAFF

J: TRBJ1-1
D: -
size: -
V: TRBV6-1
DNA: TGTGCCAGCAGTCCCGGACAAGGCCTAAACACTGAAGCTTTCTTT
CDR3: CASSPGQGLNTEAFF

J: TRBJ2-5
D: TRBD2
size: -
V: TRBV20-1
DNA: TGCAGTGCCGCAATTGGGACTAGCGTGCCCCAGTACTTC
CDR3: CSAAIGTSVPQYF

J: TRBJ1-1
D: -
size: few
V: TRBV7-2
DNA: TGTGCCAGCAGCTTATCCCAGGGGAACACTGAAGCTTTCTTT
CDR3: CASSLSQGNTEAFF

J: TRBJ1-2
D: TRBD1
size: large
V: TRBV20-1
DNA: TGCAGAGTAACAGGGGAAGAAGAATATGGCTACACCTTC
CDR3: CRVTGEEEYGYTF

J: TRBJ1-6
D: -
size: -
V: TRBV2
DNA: TGTGCCAGAGCCTACAGGGCTTCTGATTCACCCCTCCACTTT
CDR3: CARAYRASDSPLHF

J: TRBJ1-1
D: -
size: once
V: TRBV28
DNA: TGTGCCAGCAGCCTCGGATACACTGAAGCTTTCTTT
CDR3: CASSLGYTEAFF

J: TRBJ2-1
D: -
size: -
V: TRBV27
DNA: TGTGCCAGCAGTTTGTGGGAGCGCGACAATGAGCAGTTCTTC
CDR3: CASSLWERDNEQFF

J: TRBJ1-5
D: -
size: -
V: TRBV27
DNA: TGTGCCAGCAGTTCCCTGGGGGCGACGCACGGTCAGCCCCAGCATTTT
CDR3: CASSSLGATHGQPQHF

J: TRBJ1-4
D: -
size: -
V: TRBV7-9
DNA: TGTGCCAGCAGCTTCCCCCCTGGAGGTGAAAAACTGTTTTTT
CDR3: CASSFPPGGEKLFF

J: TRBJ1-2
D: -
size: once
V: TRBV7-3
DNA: TGTGCCAGCAGCCTGGTGGCAGGGGCCTATGGCTACACCTTC
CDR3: CASSLVAGAYGYTF

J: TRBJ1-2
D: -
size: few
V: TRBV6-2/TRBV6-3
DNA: TGTGCCAGCAGTCGACGGACATATCACGGCTACACCTTC
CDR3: CASSRRTYHGYTF

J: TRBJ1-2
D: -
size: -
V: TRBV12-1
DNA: TGTGCCAGCAGTCACAGGGGGCCAAACTATGGCTACACCTTC
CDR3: CASSHRGPNYGYTF

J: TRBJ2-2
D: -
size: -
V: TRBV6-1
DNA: TGTGCCAGCAGTACCCGACAGGGAGGCACCGGGGAGCTGTTTTTT
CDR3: CASSTRQGGTGELFF

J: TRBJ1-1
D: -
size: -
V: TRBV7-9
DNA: TGTGCCAGCAGCTTAGGGGGCCCACGCACTGAAGCTTTCTTT
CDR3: CASSLGGPRTEAFF

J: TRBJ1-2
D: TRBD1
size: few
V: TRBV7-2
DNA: TGTGCCAGCAGCTTGGGGACAGACTATGGCTACACCTTC
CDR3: CASSLGTDYGYTF

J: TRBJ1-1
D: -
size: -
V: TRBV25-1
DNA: TGTGCCAGCATTATGACAGGTTTCCCTGAAGCTTTCTTT
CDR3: CASIMTGFPEAFF

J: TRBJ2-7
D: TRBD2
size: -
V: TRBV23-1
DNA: TGCGCCAGCAGTCACTGGGGTAGCGGGAGCTACGAGCAGTACTTC
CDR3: CASSHWGSGSYEQYF

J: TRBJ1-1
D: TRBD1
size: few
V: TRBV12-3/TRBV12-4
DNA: TGTGCCAGCAGTCCGGCTCGGACAGGGAACACTGAAGCTTTCTTT
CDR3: CASSPARTGNTEAFF

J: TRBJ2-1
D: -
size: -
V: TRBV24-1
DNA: TGTGCCACCAGTGATTTGCCAGGGGCTGGAAGAGATGAGCAGTTCTTC
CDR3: CATSDLPGAGRDEQFF

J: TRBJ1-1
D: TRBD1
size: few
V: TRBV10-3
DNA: TGTGCCATCAGGGGACAGGTGGGGAACACTGAAGCTTTCTTT
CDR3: CAIRGQVGNTEAFF

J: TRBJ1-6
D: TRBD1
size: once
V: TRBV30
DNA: TGTGCCCACGGAGGGGGCAATTCACCCCTCCACTTT
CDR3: CAHGGGNSPLHF

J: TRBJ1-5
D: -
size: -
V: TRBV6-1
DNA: TGTGCCAGCAGTGATTACCGGCCCAATCAGCCCCAGCATTTT
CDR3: CASSDYRPNQPQHF

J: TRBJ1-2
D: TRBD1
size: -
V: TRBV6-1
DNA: TGTGCCAGCAGCTCAACAGGGGAAGGCTACTATGGCTACACCTTC
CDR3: CASSSTGEGYYGYTF

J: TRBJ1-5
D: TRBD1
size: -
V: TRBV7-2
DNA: TGTGCCAGCAGCTTAACAGGGGGCTTAGGACAGCCCCAGCATTTT
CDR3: CASSLTGGLGQPQHF

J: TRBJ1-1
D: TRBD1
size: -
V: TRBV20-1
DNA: TGCAGTGCTAGAGCAGGGGGCGCGAACACTGAAGCTTTCTTT
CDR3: CSARAGGANTEAFF

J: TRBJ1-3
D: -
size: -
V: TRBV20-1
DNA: TGCAGTGCTAGGGCCCCCGGGTCTGGAAACACCATATATTTT
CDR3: CSARAPGSGNTIYF

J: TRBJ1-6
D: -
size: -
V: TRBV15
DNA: TGTGCCACCAGCAGAGATCGGGCGGAGAATTCACCCCTCCACTTT
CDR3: CATSRDRAENSPLHF

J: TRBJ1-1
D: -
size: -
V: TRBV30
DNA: TGTGCCTACGTCGGGCGGGAAGCTTTCTTT
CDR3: CAYVGREAFF

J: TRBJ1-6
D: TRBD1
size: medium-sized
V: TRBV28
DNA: TGTGCCAGCAGTTTAATCGGGGGACAGCTTAATTCACCCCTCCACTTT
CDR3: CASSLIGGQLNSPLHF

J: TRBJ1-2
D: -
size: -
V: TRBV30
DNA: TGTGCCTGGAGTGTTCAGACCCGAGGTGGCTACACCTTC
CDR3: CAWSVQTRGGYTF

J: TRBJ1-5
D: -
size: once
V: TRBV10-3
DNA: TGTGCCGCGGCTGAAAGGGCTAATGATCAGCCCCAGCATTTT
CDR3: CAAAERANDQPQHF

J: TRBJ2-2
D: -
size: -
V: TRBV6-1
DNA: TGTGCCAGCAGGCGCCCTAGCTCGAACACCGGGGAGCTGTTTTTT
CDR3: CASRRPSSNTGELFF

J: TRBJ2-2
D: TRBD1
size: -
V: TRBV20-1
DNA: TGCAGTGCTAGGGATGGACAGGAAGAGAGCGGGGAGCTGTTTTTT
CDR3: CSARDGQEESGELFF

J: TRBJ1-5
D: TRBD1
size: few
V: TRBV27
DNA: TGTGCCAGCAGCTTTACAGGGGCCTTCAATCAGCCCCAGCATTTT
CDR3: CASSFTGAFNQPQHF

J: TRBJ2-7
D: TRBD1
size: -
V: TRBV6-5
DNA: TGTGCCAGCAGTTCCCCAGACAGGGGGGGAACCTACGAGCAGTACTTC
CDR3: CASSSPDRGGTYEQYF

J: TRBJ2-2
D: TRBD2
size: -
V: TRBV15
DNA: TGTGCCACCAGCAGAGATATGACTAGCGGGAACACCGGGGAGCTGTTTTTT
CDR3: CATSRDMTSGNTGELFF

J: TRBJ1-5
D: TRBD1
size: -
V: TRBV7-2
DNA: TGTGCCAGCAGCCCTGACAGGGCAGGGCAGCCCCAGCATTTT
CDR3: CASSPDRAGQPQHF

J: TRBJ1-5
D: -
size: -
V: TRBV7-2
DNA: TGTGCCAGCAGCACACCTACAGGGAATCAGCCCCAGCATTTT
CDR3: CASSTPTGNQPQHF

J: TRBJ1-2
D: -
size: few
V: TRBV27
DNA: TGTGCCAGCAGCCCTATGGTCCGGACAGACCTGAGCTATGGCTACACCTTC
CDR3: CASSPMVRTDLSYGYTF

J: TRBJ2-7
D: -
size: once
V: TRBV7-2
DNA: TGTGCCAGCAGCTTATCCCCCGGCCAGGGGAGTAGGGAGCAGTACTTC
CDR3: CASSLSPGQGSREQYF

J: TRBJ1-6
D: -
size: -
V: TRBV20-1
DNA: TGCAGTGCGGAGCAGGGGAATTCACCCCTCCACTTT
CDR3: CSAEQGNSPLHF

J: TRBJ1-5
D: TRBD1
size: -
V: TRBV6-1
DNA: TGTGCCAGCATGAACAGGGGTCGACAGCCCCAGCATTTT
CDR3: CASMNRGRQPQHF

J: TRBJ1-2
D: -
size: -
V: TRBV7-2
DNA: TGTGCCAGCAGCGCCCAGGGTACTTATGGCTACACCTTC
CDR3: CASSAQGTYGYTF

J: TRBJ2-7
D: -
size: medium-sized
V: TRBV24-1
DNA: TGTGCCACCAGTGATCCGGAGGAGAGATACCCCACCTACGAGCAGTACTTC
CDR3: CATSDPEERYPTYEQYF

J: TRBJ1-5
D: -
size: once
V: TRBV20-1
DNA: TGCAGTGCTAGAGATCTCCGGGGTAGGCAGCCCCAGCATTTT
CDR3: CSARDLRGRQPQHF